The 28 T cell receptor beta chains presented below share a single source sample, sequenced in a study of control samples from healthy donors and cancer patients. Profiling relied on immunoSEQ multiplex PCR, and the TCRdb table lists in-frame clones only, not all of them. The sample shows 150,000 to 200,000 clones, 91% of them seen only once. The sample was blood. These TCRs come from a woman between 40 and 50 years old in good health.

The chain uses TRBV12-3 or TRBV12-4 and TRBJ2-1; TRBD2 might be the D (5 bases). Trimming took 6 bases from V and 9 from J, leaving 15 bases between them. CDR3 length: 13 residues. CDR3 in DNA: TGTGCCAGCAGACCGATCGGGAAGAGTGAGCAGTTCTTC. Translating it yields CASRPIGKSEQFF.

This clone has just one count. The chain joins TRBV5-8 to TRBJ2-3; D possibly matches TRBD1 or TRBD2 (5 bases each). The CDR3 loop spans 17 amino acids. Germline CDR1 reads SGHTS; CDR2 reads YDEGEE. V was shortened by 5 bases and J by 2 bases, with 21 bases between the two germline ends. CDR3 sequence reads: CASRPGATVSNTDTQYF. The CDR3 DNA reads TGTGCCAGCAGGCCCGGGGCGACAGTCTCAAACACAGATACGCAGTATTTT.

This chain uses TRBV2 with TRBJ1-2; 11 bases agree with TRBD1. The trim removed 4 bases at V and 6 bases at J, leaving 7 bases unmatched. Per germline, CDR1 SNHLY and CDR2 FYNNEI. The CDR3 has 15 residues. For the CDR3, the DNA is TGTGCCAGCAGTGTGGTGGGACAGGGGGTTCATGGCTACACCTTC. Translation: CASSVVGQGVHGYTF.

The rearrangement joins TRBV19 to TRBJ1-5; D possibly corresponds to TRBD1 (6 bases). CDR1 and CDR2 (germline): LNHDA, SQIVND (reference sequence). The V end lost 9 bases, the J end lost 0 bases, and 15 bases lay between the germline ends. This CDR3 region has 15 residues. CDR3 nucleotides: TGTGCCAGCTTAGGGGGGACACCTAGCAATCAGCCCCAGCATTTT. Translated, it gives CASLGGTPSNQPQHF.

This rearrangement joins TRBV2 to TRBJ2-1, with D possibly matching TRBD2 (5 bases). Germline assignment: CDR1 SNHLY and CDR2 FYNNEI. The CDR3 is 11 residues long. Trimming stripped 8 bases from V and 8 bases from J, with 10 bases between. The CDR3 coding sequence is TGTGCCAGCTCTAGCTTGTATGAGCAGTTCTTC. Residues: CASSSLYEQFF.

The chain couples TRBV7-2 to TRBJ2-2, with 10 positions matching TRBD1. Germline CDR1 SGHTA, CDR2 FQGNSA. This CDR3 spans 16 amino acids. V was clipped by 1 base and J by 4 bases; unmatched bases: 3. The chain's CDR3 is CASSLGQGAGTGELFF. The CDR3 DNA sequence: TGTGCCAGCAGCTTAGGACAGGGGGCGGGCACCGGGGAGCTGTTTTTT.

The chain is built from TRBV6-5 and TRBJ2-3; 7 positions agree with TRBD2. The J segment lost 6 bases and the V segment lost 2 bases, leaving 8 bases of the junction unmatched. Germline V lookup: CDR1 MNHEY, CDR2 SVGAGI. The CDR3 is 15 amino acids. The CDR3 reads CASSYGGGELDTQYF. The CDR3 nucleotides are TGTGCCAGCAGTTACGGGGGAGGGGAGTTGGATACGCAGTATTTT.

This chain joins TRBV18 and TRBJ1-3; D gene unclear. Trimming cost V 5 bases and J 7 bases, with 18 bases left between them. CDR3 size: 15 residues. The germline gives CDR1 KGHSH, CDR2 LQKENI. CDR3 nucleotide sequence: TGTGCCAGCTCATCTCTCGCGGCCTTAGGGAACACCATATATTTT. Translating it yields CASSSLAALGNTIYF.

This sequence joins TRBV9 and TRBJ1-4; possibly TRBD1 for D (5 bases). The CDR3 length is 15 residues. The germline gives CDR1 SGDLS, CDR2 YYNGEE. V was pared by 4 bases and J by 8 bases, with 18 bases between. This chain's CDR3 is CASSLLDGGVEKLFF. CDR3 DNA: TGTGCCAGCAGCCTCCTGGATGGGGGTGTGGAAAAACTGTTTTTT.

This clone was counted many times. The genes are TRBV19 and TRBJ1-5; possible D gene TRBD1, 5 bases. The CDR3 contains 16 residues. The V gene lost 8 bases and the J gene lost 3 bases, with 20 bases spanning the gap. From germline, CDR1 is LNHDA and CDR2 SQIVND (reference sequence). In DNA form, the CDR3 reads TGTGCCAGTCGGTCCCTCAAGAGAGGGGACAATCAGCCCCAGCATTTT. Translating it yields CASRSLKRGDNQPQHF.

This chain's CDR3 is CASSQERINLYGYTF. CDR3 bases: TGCGCCAGCAGCCAAGAACGAATAAACTTGTATGGCTACACCTTC. The V and J genes are TRBV4-1 and TRBJ1-2, with unresolved D. Germline CDR1 reads MGHRA; CDR2 reads YSYEKL. The V end was cut by 0 bases, the J end by 5 bases, with 13 bases between. The CDR3 is made up of 15 amino acids.

This clone has just one count. J is TRBJ2-2 and V is TRBV27, with a tentative D call TRBD1 (6 bases). V was shortened by 1 base and J by 6 bases, with 27 bases between the two germline ends. Germline V gives CDR1 MNHEY, CDR2 SMNVEV (reference sequence). The CDR3 is made up of 20 amino acids. CDR3 amino acids: CASSLWRQAVGVQNAGELFF. The DNA for the CDR3 is TGTGCCAGCAGTTTATGGCGACAGGCCGTGGGGGTACAAAACGCCGGGGAGCTGTTTTTT.

V gene TRBV6-5 combines with J gene TRBJ1-2, with D possibly TRBD1 on 5 matching bases. This CDR3 comprises 12 residues. The V gene lost 7 bases and the J gene lost 2 bases, with 8 bases spanning the gap. CDR1 is MNHEY, CDR2 SVGAGI, per germline. The CDR3 DNA is TGTGCCAGCATGCAGGGAAACTATGGCTACACCTTC. It specifies CASMQGNYGYTF.

The chain joins TRBV5-1 to TRBJ1-1; tentative D call: TRBD1 (5 bases). Germline assignment: CDR1 SGHRS and CDR2 YFSETQ. The ends were cut back, 2 bases at V and 2 bases at J, with 10 bases in the middle. CDR3 length: 14 residues. The CDR3 here is CASSFSQGNTEAFF. CDR3 DNA sequence: TGCGCCAGCAGCTTTTCCCAGGGAAACACTGAAGCTTTCTTT.

The V gene is TRBV3-1 (or the pseudogene TRBV3-2), the J gene TRBJ1-4; D might be TRBD1 (6 bases). Germline lookup yields CDR1 LGHDT and CDR2 YNNKEL (reference sequence). Trimming left V 4 bases short and J 4 bases short, with 10 bases between. The CDR3 contains 14 residues. CDR3 sequence reads: CASSPSDSNEKLFF. The CDR3 DNA sequence: TGTGCCAGCAGCCCTTCGGACAGTAATGAAAAACTGTTTTTT.

V gene TRBV3-1 (or the pseudogene TRBV3-2) combines with J gene TRBJ2-1, with 12 nucleotides matching TRBD2. V dropped 0 bases and J dropped 6; count of bases not matched to a gene: 0. Germline assignment: CDR1 LGHDT and CDR2 YNNKEL (reference sequence). This CDR3 has 15 residues. In nucleotides, the CDR3 is TGTGCCAGCAGCCAAGAGACTAGCGGGGGCAATGAGCAGTTCTTC. The encoded protein is CASSQETSGGNEQFF.

The chain carries TRBV3-1 (or the pseudogene TRBV3-2) and TRBJ2-7, with unresolved D. V shed 4 bases and J shed 0 bases, with 16 bases lying between them. CDR1 and CDR2 from the germline V gene are LGHDT and YNNKEL (reference sequence). The CDR3 sequence is 16 residues long. The chain's CDR3 is CASSLGATSLSYEQYF. As DNA, the CDR3 is TGTGCCAGCAGCCTTGGAGCTACGAGTCTCTCCTACGAGCAGTACTTC.

The chain carries TRBV7-9 and TRBJ2-3; D gene ambiguous. The germline V gene encodes CDR1 SEHNR and CDR2 FQNEAQ (reference sequence). Trimming shortened V by 5 bases and J by 0 bases, and 15 bases separated the two germline ends. The length of the CDR3 is 16 residues. CDR3 loop: CASSHRSAVSTDTQYF. CDR3 in DNA: TGTGCCAGCAGCCACCGGTCCGCGGTTAGCACAGATACGCAGTATTTT.

This chain links TRBV10-3 with TRBJ1-1; 7 bases agree with TRBD1. V was clipped by 10 bases and J by 2 bases; unmatched bases: 7. The CDR3 spans 13 residues. Looked up from germline, CDR1 is ENHRY and CDR2 is SYGVKD. CDR3 sequence (DNA): TGTGCCACCACGAGGGACAGAAACACTGAAGCTTTCTTT. Its protein product is CATTRDRNTEAFF.

This chain links TRBV5-1 with TRBJ1-4; TRBD1 matches 8 bases. The junction had 3 bases not matched to a gene; V was cut back by 1 base and J by 7 bases. The CDR3 sequence is 14 residues long. Germline V CDR1 and CDR2: SGHRS, YFSETQ. The CDR3 protein is CASSLTGQGEKLFF. In DNA form, the CDR3 reads TGCGCCAGCAGCTTGACAGGACAGGGTGAAAAACTGTTTTTT.

The gene calls are TRBV4-2 and TRBJ2-3; TRBD2 agrees at 7 bases. With V trimmed by 3 bases and J by 7 bases, 13 bases remained unmatched. CDR3 size: 16 residues. Per the germline V gene, CDR1 is LGHNA and CDR2 is YNFKEQ. CDR3 DNA sequence: TGTGCCAGCAGCCAGGGGGTCAGCGGGGAATATCATACGCAGTATTTT. This translates into CASSQGVSGEYHTQYF.

This chain uses TRBV12-3 or TRBV12-4 with TRBJ1-2; D call uncertain. This CDR3 region has 13 residues. V was shortened by 1 base and J by 6 bases, with 9 bases between the two germline ends. The CDR3 here is CASSLGVQDGYTF. CDR3 in DNA: TGTGCCAGCAGTTTAGGGGTTCAAGATGGCTACACCTTC.

V usage is TRBV10-1 and J usage is TRBJ1-5, with D hard to call. This CDR3 is built from 13 residues. V was clipped by 6 bases and J by 5 bases, with 11 bases between them. Germline V CDR1 and CDR2: WNHNN, SYGVQD (reference sequence). This CDR3 is CASSLGRDQPQHF. CDR3 nucleotide sequence: TGCGCCAGCAGCCTTGGGCGGGATCAGCCCCAGCATTTT.

V gene TRBV7-9 combines with J gene TRBJ2-3, with D possibly matching TRBD1 (6 bases). V gave up 5 bases and J gave up 5 bases, with 11 bases separating them. Germline loops: CDR1 SEHNR, CDR2 FQNEAQ (reference sequence). The CDR3 runs to 13 residues. The CDR3 loop is CASSPRGRDTQYF. DNA for the CDR3: TGTGCCAGCAGCCCTAGGGGGAGAGATACGCAGTATTTT.

The chain is built from TRBV11-2 and TRBJ2-2; 8 bases line up with TRBD2. This CDR3 is built from 14 residues. V was clipped by 6 bases and J by 3 bases; unmatched bases: 3. Germline V CDR1 and CDR2: SGHAT, FQNNGV. The CDR3 coding sequence is TGTGCCAGCAGACCGCGGGGGGACACCGGGGAGCTGTTTTTT. This gives the protein CASRPRGDTGELFF.

The sample holds a few counts of this clone. V and J are TRBV5-6 and TRBJ1-2; D is undetermined. CDR3 length equals 14 residues. Germline V gene data show CDR1 as SGHDT and CDR2 as YYEEEE. The germline V and J ends were trimmed by 0 bases and 4 bases, with 10 bases remaining between them. CDR3 nucleotides: TGTGCCAGCAGCTTGGGTGGGGAACTCTATGGCTACACCTTC. It is translated as CASSLGGELYGYTF.

J is TRBJ2-7 and V is TRBV6-6; D ambiguous. Trimming stripped 2 bases from V and 5 bases from J, with 7 bases between. The CDR3 extends over 12 amino acids. Germline V gene sequence: CDR1 MNHNY, CDR2 SVGAGI (reference sequence). DNA for the CDR3: TGTGCCAGCAGTTACGATTTCAACGAGCAGTACTTC. This codes for CASSYDFNEQYF.

This clone appeared a single time. DNA for the CDR3: TGTGCCAGCAGCCCCTGGACAGGGGGCATGGATTCACCCCTCCACTTT. Translating it yields CASSPWTGGMDSPLHF. The chain employs TRBV11-2 and TRBJ1-6; 11 bases line up with TRBD1. J was trimmed by 8 bases and V by 5 bases; bases with no gene match: 8. The CDR3 runs to 16 residues. Germline CDR1 is SGHAT and CDR2 is FQNNGV. Full variable domain (missing parts from reference TRBV11-2 and TRBJ1-6): EAGVAQSPRYKIIEKRQSVAFWCNPISGHATLYWYQQILGQGPKLLIQFQNNGVVDDSQLPKDRFSAERLKGVDSTLKIQPAKLEDSAVYLCASSPWTGGMDSPLHFGNGTRLTVT.